This section outlines one T cell receptor (beta chain) sequence together with its context. The specificity of this receptor is unknown. One base away there is no much larger clone; base qualities are not given. The junction shows trimming of 3 bases on V and 2 bases on J, plus 13 bases between the germline ends. The germline V gene provides CDR1 SGHTA and CDR2 FQGNSA. Its CDR3 holds 16 amino acids, cysteine through phenylalanine. Left in the record is the CDR3 DNA by itself, 48 bases read in frame from the first base. The label giving this sample's time point can be read as: about 28 days (+/-7) after the second vaccine dose. AZD1222 recipients with second doses at about 4 weeks or about 12 weeks were pooled, because spike-specific TCR depth and breadth did not differ between schedules. Samples from vaccinated people were obtained from the UK trials COV001 and COV002, which included a single-blind randomized controlled phase 2/3 trial of AZD1222 (ChAdOx1 nCoV-19) in healthy adults. Trial participant PBMC samples were collected at day 0 and day 28 after the second dose for TCRbeta chain sequencing.

The data originate from a study of T cell responses to AZD1222 COVID-19 vaccine (TCRdb year 2021). Describing the broader study: TCR sequencing was performed for approximately 240 trial participants, of whom 200 to 210 were given two doses of AZD1222 and around 25 were given two doses of MenACWY control vaccine. Enrollment into the trials was organized by age into subgroups of 18-55, 56-69 and 70-plus years, and those subgroups contained around 150, 28 and 57 TCR-sequenced participants, respectively. What the authors observed across the whole study: Participants were mostly white British, with more females than males. The authors suggested clonal diversity may have been underestimated. No day 14 peak-response samples were available, so repertoires were characterized only after the peak T cell response. A significant rise in spike-specific TCR breadth and depth was observed after two AZD1222 doses relative to day 0 and relative to MenACWY recipients. CD4 TCRs associated with the vaccine covered the entire spike protein, and the dominant responses were in regions 160-218 and 743-854. Epitopes outside the regions mutated in the B.1.351 and B.1.1.7 variants were reportedly recognized by nearly half of the unique spike-specific TCRs. Conclusions about previously exposed vaccinees are limited because only six or seven AZD1222 recipients were SARS-CoV-2 seropositive at baseline. The 56-69-year group was small, and its depth increase did not reach significance, likely because of low power.

The CDR3 regions of human TCRbeta chains were subjected to immunosequencing. The paper's data handling went like this. TCRs in the repertoires were matched against a reference library of SARS-CoV-2-specific TCRs that had been generated with the MIRA antigen-specificity platform. Breadth meant the fraction of unique TCRs that were SARS-CoV-2-associated, whereas depth meant the fraction of total T cells that were SARS-CoV-2-associated. Using the MIRA data, each spike-specific TCR was mapped to the spike region that the TCR reacts to and placed in a CD4 or CD8 class. Log10-transformed breadth and depth values were compared by one-way ANOVA with Sidak's multiple comparisons tests. TCRdb took this table from immuneACCESS and kept in-frame rearrangements with V and J called. Such tables lack part of the clones; where checked against another copy, unresolved V genes explain under half of the gap, and the rest is unexplained. That table gives V, J and clone size, and the DNA gave D and trimming. This sample gives about 110,000 clones in total; around 93% of them show up just once. The ten most abundant clones make up about 7.5% of the sample.

Recombination linked TRBV7-2 to TRBJ2-2; a tentative D call is TRBD2 (5 bases match). The receptor was isolated from an adult who received the AZD1222 COVID-19 vaccine. The source material was peripheral blood, sampled 28 days after the second AZD1222 dose. The base sequence is TGTGCCAGCAGCTTGACCTCGCTAGCAAACACCGGGGAGCTGTTTTTT. Translated, it reads CASSLTSLANTGELFF.